This T cell receptor (beta chain) derives from a study of blood T cell repertoires in COVID-19. At the level of the study: Acute and convalescent COVID-19 samples came from the United States, Italy and Spain.

Method: immunoSEQ multiplex PCR; TCRdb's copy keeps in-frame clones and lacks some. This repertoire shows 70,000 or so clones, 60% to 85% found once; its top ten account for roughly 20%. The CDR3 sequence is 14 residues long. Germline CDR1 is SGHRS and CDR2 is YFSETQ. V dropped 0 bases and J dropped 8; count of bases not matched to a gene: 4. This sequence was found in a man aged 70-80 years with acute or convalescent COVID-19. The specimen was peripheral blood. The chain combines TRBV5-1 with TRBJ2-1, with TRBD1 matching over 8 bases. The CDR3 DNA is TGCGCCAGCAGCTTGGAGCCAGGGGGCGATGAGCAGTTCTTC. This sequence encodes CASSLEPGGDEQFF.